Only one count was recorded for the clone carrying this TCR beta chain. This sample stems from a study of blood T cell repertoires in COVID-19. Study at large: The study drew acute and convalescent COVID-19 samples from the United States, Italy and Spain.

This CDR3 region has 14 residues. The germline gives CDR1 SGHTA, CDR2 FQGNSA. V was pared by 4 bases and J by 8 bases, with 17 bases between. Libraries were prepared by immunoSEQ multiplex PCR; TCRdb keeps only in-frame clonotypes and omits some of them. This table holds under 300,000 clones, 84% found once. Source material: peripheral blood. The chain combines TRBV7-2 with TRBJ1-1; D not certain. This receptor was taken from a man aged 40-49 years who had recovered from COVID-19. The CDR3 nucleotides are TGTGCCAGCAGCTCCATACTGGTCGGTGCGGAAGCTTTCTTT. It encodes CASSSILVGAEAFF.